Below are 31 T cell receptor beta chains sequenced from a single sample in a study of shared clonotypes between healthy human individuals. Clones were sequenced by immunoSEQ multiplex PCR, and TCRdb holds only the in-frame ones, with some missing. The profile covers 850,000 to 1,200,000 clones, with about three quarters appearing a single time and 1.4% to 1.5% taken by the ten largest. Sequencing input: memory CD4+ T cells sorted from blood. Subset noted: CD45RA-negative fraction. The receptors stem from a man aged 18 to 29 in good health.

The chain joins TRBV2 to TRBJ1-4; 7 bases line up with TRBD1. The CDR3 is 14 amino acids. The ends lost 5 bases at V and 8 bases at J; junction bases unmatched: 8. Germline CDR1 reads SNHLY; CDR2 reads FYNNEI. CDR3 bases: TGTGCCAGCAGTCCTCTCGGACAGGAAGAAAAACTGTTTTTT. Translating gives CASSPLGQEEKLFF. Full variable domain (missing parts from reference TRBV2 and TRBJ1-4): EPEVTQTPSHQVTQMGQEVILRCVPISNHLYFYWYRQILGQKVEFLVSFYNNEISEKSEIFDDQFSVERPDGSNFTLKIRSTKLEDSAMYFCASSPLGQEEKLFFGSGTQLSVL.

In DNA form, the CDR3 reads TGTGCCAGCAGCTTAGGGCTAGCGGGAGGCATTGAGCAGTTCTTC. Translating it yields CASSLGLAGGIEQFF. V is TRBV7-9 and J is TRBJ2-1; 11 bases fit TRBD2. CDR3 length equals 15 residues. Per germline, CDR1 SEHNR and CDR2 FQNEAQ (reference sequence). V lost 1 base to trimming and J lost 9 bases; unmatched junction nucleotides: 5.

This clone was counted at least ten times. The chain joins TRBV6-1 to TRBJ2-2, with D unclear. Deletions cut 4 bases from V and 5 bases from J, with 14 bases between. The V gene's germline CDR1 is MNHNS and CDR2 SASEGT. This CDR3 comprises 15 residues. CDR3 nucleotides: TGTGCCAGCAGTGGTCGCGGAATGGCGACCGGGGAGCTGTTTTTT. This encodes CASSGRGMATGELFF.

V is TRBV11-3 and J is TRBJ2-6; D possibly corresponds to TRBD1 (5 bases). The length of the CDR3 is 17 residues. Trimming cost V 5 bases and J 0 bases, with 14 bases left between them. Germline V gives CDR1 SGHNT, CDR2 YENEEA. The CDR3 nucleotides are TGTGCCAGCAGCCCCGGGCAGGGCCGCTCTGGGGCCAACGTCCTGACTTTC. Its translation: CASSPGQGRSGANVLTF.

The rearrangement uses TRBV5-6 and TRBJ1-1, with D perhaps matching TRBD1 (5 bases). V dropped 4 bases and J dropped 1 base, with 17 bases sitting between them. Looked up from germline, CDR1 is SGHDT and CDR2 is YYEEEE. The CDR3 is 16 residues long. As DNA, the CDR3 is TGTGCCAGCAGCCCGGGGACGGGGTTAGCGAACACTGAAGCTTTCTTT. Protein sequence: CASSPGTGLANTEAFF. Full variable domain (remainder filled in from reference TRBV5-6 and TRBJ1-1): DAGVTQSPTHLIKTRGQQVTLRCSPKSGHDTVSWYQQALGQGPQFIFQYYEEEERQRGNFPDRFSGHQFPNYSSELNVNALLLGDSALYLCASSPGTGLANTEAFFGQGTRLTVV.

To note about this clone: This sequence may be a read error, since a much larger clone differs from it by one base. The J gene is TRBJ2-7, the V gene TRBV7-9; D may be TRBD2 (6 bases). Germline V CDR1 and CDR2: SEHNR, FQNEAQ (reference sequence). V was clipped by 4 bases and J by 3 bases, with 7 bases between them. This CDR3 has 12 amino acids. This CDR3 reads CASSWGDYEQYF. Written as DNA, the CDR3 is TGTGCCAGCAGCTGGGGGGACTACGAGCAGTACTTC.

This clone appeared a few times. The chain has TRBV6-1 and TRBJ1-1; 9 bases match TRBD1. Germline V gene lookup returns CDR1 MNHNS and CDR2 SASEGT. CDR3 length: 15 amino acids. V was clipped by 8 bases and J by 2 bases; unmatched bases: 9. CDR3: CASLPGTGLNTEAFF. CDR3 DNA: TGTGCCAGCCTCCCGGGGACAGGGCTTAACACTGAAGCTTTCTTT.

The gene calls are TRBV6-5 and TRBJ2-7; 8 nucleotides match TRBD1. Germline CDR1 is MNHEY and CDR2 is SVGAGI. Trimming removed 6 bases from V and 3 bases from J; junction bases left unmatched: 7. The CDR3 is made up of 14 amino acids. CDR3 sequence reads: CASRGTGRGYEQYF. The CDR3 nucleotides read TGTGCCAGCAGAGGGACAGGCAGGGGCTACGAGCAGTACTTC.

The chain's CDR3 is CASSPRLAEGTDTQYF. CDR3 coding DNA: TGTGCCAGCTCACCGAGACTAGCGGAAGGGACAGATACGCAGTATTTT. The chain is built from TRBV18 and TRBJ2-3; 9 nucleotides match TRBD2. The CDR3 has 16 amino acids. Germline V lookup: CDR1 KGHSH, CDR2 LQKENI. The junction had 7 bases not matched to a gene; V was cut back by 3 bases and J by 3 bases.

The chain has TRBV7-2 and TRBJ2-7; unclear D gene. The germline V gene encodes CDR1 SGHTA and CDR2 FQGNSA. The CDR3 has 12 amino acids. Trimming pared 5 bases from V and 9 bases from J, leaving 14 bases between. The CDR3 spells CASSQQVGVQYF. CDR3 coding DNA: TGTGCCAGCAGCCAGCAGGTTGGGGTGCAGTACTTC. Drawing the rest from reference TRBV7-2 and TRBJ2-7, the complete variable domain is GAGVSQSPSNKVTEKGKDVELRCDPISGHTALYWYRQSLGQGLEFLIYFQGNSAPDKSGLPSDRFSAERTGGSVSTLTIQRTQQEDSAVYLCASSQQVGVQYFGPGTRLTVT.

The V and J genes are TRBV6-5 and TRBJ2-5, with a weak D call TRBD2 (6 bases). V lost 5 bases and J lost 9, with 10 bases in between. This CDR3 has 11 residues. Germline V gene data show CDR1 as MNHEY and CDR2 as SVGAGI. CDR3 sequence reads: CASSNGGPQYF. In DNA, the CDR3 is TGTGCCAGCAGTAACGGAGGGCCCCAGTACTTC.

The chain combines TRBV5-4 with TRBJ1-6; D unresolved. The CDR3 is made up of 16 amino acids. From germline, CDR1 is SGHNT and CDR2 YYREEE (reference sequence). Trimming took off 0 bases at V and 7 bases at J, with 14 bases between the two ends. CDR3 bases: TGTGCCAGCAGCTTGGTTCGGACTGCGGGGAATTCACCCCTCCACTTT. It translates to CASSLVRTAGNSPLHF. The full variable domain, its missing parts supplied by reference TRBV5-4 and TRBJ1-6, is ETGVTQSPTHLIKTRGQQVTLRCSSQSGHNTVSWYQQALGQGPQFIFQYYREEENGRGNFPPRFSGLQFPNYSSELNVNALELDDSALYLCASSLVRTAGNSPLHFGNGTRLTVT.

V gene TRBV19 combines with J gene TRBJ1-2; D remains unclear. CDR3 length equals 12 residues. Germline values: CDR1 LNHDA, CDR2 SQIVND (reference sequence). The V gene lost 9 bases and the J gene lost 8 bases, with 16 bases spanning the gap. In DNA form, the CDR3 reads TGTGCCAGCTCGATGGGGAGTGGCGGCTACACCTTC. Its protein product is CASSMGSGGYTF.

Note on this clone: Other DNA variants within this sample encode the same CDR3. The chain is built from TRBV7-9 and TRBJ1-1; perhaps TRBD1 as D (5 bases). Germline V gives CDR1 SEHNR, CDR2 FQNEAQ (reference sequence). Trimming shortened V by 5 bases and J by 1 base, and 11 bases separated the two germline ends. CDR3 size: 14 residues. As DNA, the CDR3 is TGTGCCAGCAGCAGGCAGGGAGGGAACACTGAAGCTTTCTTT. Protein: CASSRQGGNTEAFF.

A word on this clone: It is likely a read error, because the conserved phenylalanine at the end of the CDR3 is missing. The DNA is left out, because the CDR3 cannot be placed on it with certainty; the CDR3 is given as TCRdb lists it. The genes are TRBV27 and TRBJ2-7; no check of the table's D call, TRBD1, against the DNA was made. Per germline, CDR1 MNHEY and CDR2 SMNVEV (reference sequence). The CDR3 has 11 residues if both end residues are counted. The CDR3: CASSPGQARWS.

Only a few counts were recorded for this clone. This chain joins TRBV7-9 and TRBJ1-1; D unclear. CDR1 and CDR2 (germline): SEHNR, FQNEAQ (reference sequence). V was trimmed by 6 bases and J by 3 bases, leaving 17 bases between them. The CDR3 has 15 amino acids. The CDR3 nucleotides are TGTGCCAGCAGGCCCGGCGGAAGCGGTGACACTGAAGCTTTCTTT. Amino acid sequence: CASRPGGSGDTEAFF.

This clone was seen a single time. The rearrangement links TRBV28 to TRBJ2-5; TRBD2 aligns across 9 bases. The germline CDR1 and CDR2 sequences are MDHEN and SYDVKM. Trimming at V came to 10 bases and at J to 2 bases, leaving 2 bases not matched to a gene. The CDR3 has 12 amino acids. The CDR3 nucleotides read TGTGCCACCCTAGCGGGGCAAGAGACCCAGTACTTC. Translated: CATLAGQETQYF.

The rearrangement links TRBV11-2 to TRBJ1-2; unclear D gene. The CDR3 sequence is 13 residues long. CDR1 is SGHAT and CDR2 is FQNNGV in the germline V gene. V shed 5 bases and J shed 5 bases, with 12 bases lying between them. The CDR3 DNA reads TGTGCCAGCAGCCTGAGGTTCTCTTATGGCTACACCTTC. Translated: CASSLRFSYGYTF.

In nucleotides, the CDR3 is TGTGCCAGCAGTCCCCTCGGGTATGGCTACACCTTC. It translates to CASSPLGYGYTF. The genes are TRBV28 and TRBJ1-2; D uncertain. V lost 5 bases and J lost 5, with 9 bases in between. Per germline, CDR1 MDHEN and CDR2 SYDVKM. The CDR3 extends over 12 amino acids.

The gene calls are TRBV6-1 and TRBJ2-1, with 8 bases lining up with TRBD2. V was pared by 4 bases and J by 4 bases, with 3 bases of the junction left unmatched. This CDR3 comprises 14 residues. From germline, CDR1 is MNHNS and CDR2 SASEGT. CDR3 coding DNA: TGTGCCAGCAGTGGCGGGGGGAAATACAATGAGCAGTTCTTC. It encodes CASSGGGKYNEQFF.

Only a few counts were recorded for this clone. The rearrangement uses TRBV5-6 and TRBJ2-5; D unclear. The CDR3 contains 11 residues. The V gene lost 0 bases and the J gene lost 7 bases, with 4 bases spanning the gap. CDR1 and CDR2 (germline): SGHDT, YYEEEE. The CDR3, as DNA: TGTGCCAGCAGCTTGGGGCGGACCCAGTACTTC. It translates to CASSLGRTQYF.

About this clone: Distinct nucleotide sequences in the sample also encode this CDR3. The J gene is TRBJ2-3, the V gene TRBV18, with D perhaps TRBD2 (6 bases). CDR3 length: 14 residues. CDR1 KGHSH and CDR2 LQKENI come from the germline V gene. V was clipped by 3 bases and J by 0 bases, with 7 bases between them. The CDR3 is CASSPGTSTDTQYF. The CDR3 DNA is TGTGCCAGCTCACCCGGGACTAGCACAGATACGCAGTATTTT.

The CDR3 DNA reads as TGTGCCAGCAGTGCCTCAGACCTGGGGGGCTATGGCTACACCTTC. Translated: CASSASDLGGYGYTF. This rearrangement joins TRBV6-1 to TRBJ1-2; TRBD1 might be the D (5 bases). Trimming pared 4 bases from V and 4 bases from J, leaving 16 bases between. Germline V CDR1 and CDR2: MNHNS, SASEGT. The CDR3 is made up of 15 amino acids.

The gene calls are TRBV27 and TRBJ2-7; D is perhaps TRBD2 (5 bases). V lost 6 bases, J lost 1 base, and 19 bases lay in between. The CDR3 has 16 amino acids. Germline V gene sequence: CDR1 MNHEY, CDR2 SMNVEV (reference sequence). CDR3 bases: TGTGCCAGCAGATTTCTAGGACTGCCATTTTCCTACGAGCAGTACTTC. Translated: CASRFLGLPFSYEQYF.

CDR3 sequence (DNA): TGTGCCAGCAGTGAATCAGTACAGGGGGGATACAATGAGCAGTTCTTC. It yields the protein CASSESVQGGYNEQFF. V gene TRBV6-1 combines with J gene TRBJ2-1, with 8 bases that match TRBD1. The CDR3 runs to 16 residues. J was trimmed by 4 bases and V by 2 bases; bases with no gene match: 7. The germline CDR1 and CDR2 sequences are MNHNS and SASEGT.

This chain links TRBV6-4 with TRBJ1-3; D uncertain. V lost 7 bases and J lost 4, with 11 bases in between. The CDR3 loop spans 13 amino acids. Germline CDR1 is MRHNA and CDR2 is SNTAGT. As DNA, the CDR3 is TGTGCCAGCAAGGGCGGAGACGGAAACACCATATATTTT. Translating gives CASKGGDGNTIYF.

This sequence joins TRBV2 and TRBJ2-2; no reliable D call. Trimming left V 4 bases short and J 1 base short, with 19 bases between. Germline V gene sequence: CDR1 SNHLY, CDR2 FYNNEI. The CDR3 length is 18 residues. DNA for the CDR3: TGTGCCAGCAGTGGACCTCTGGATGAGGCCTTGAACACCGGGGAGCTGTTTTTT. The encoded protein is CASSGPLDEALNTGELFF.

This clone appeared a few times. At the DNA level, this CDR3 is encoded by other sequences in the same sample as well. The chain links TRBV5-4 to TRBJ2-1, with D maybe TRBD1 (5 bases). CDR1 and CDR2 from the germline V gene are SGHNT and YYREEE (reference sequence). Trimming shortened V by 0 bases and J by 7 bases, and 8 bases separated the two germline ends. The CDR3 totals 13 residues. CDR3 residues: CASSLGQGNEQFF. As DNA, the CDR3 is TGTGCCAGCAGCTTGGGTCAGGGAAATGAGCAGTTCTTC.

This clone has at least ten counts. The chain links TRBV16 to TRBJ1-4; D call uncertain. The CDR3 loop spans 14 amino acids. Germline loops: CDR1 KGHSY, CDR2 FQNENV. V shed 3 bases and J shed 7 bases, with 12 bases lying between them. The CDR3 DNA reads as TGTGCCAGCAGCCAGAATCCGGGTGGTGAAAAACTGTTTTTT. It codes for CASSQNPGGEKLFF.

This chain connects TRBV5-1 to TRBJ1-1; 10 bases are a match to TRBD1. The germline gives CDR1 SGHRS, CDR2 YFSETQ. The J segment lost 1 base and the V segment lost 6 bases, leaving 6 bases of the junction unmatched. The CDR3 has 15 residues. CDR3 nucleotide sequence: TGCGCCAGCAACCCTAGGACAGGGGGGAACACTGAAGCTTTCTTT. Its translation is CASNPRTGGNTEAFF.

This clone was counted between two and nine times. The rearrangement uses TRBV5-1 and TRBJ2-5; no clear D. The CDR3 extends over 12 amino acids. V lost 6 bases and J lost 2, with 8 bases in between. CDR1 is SGHRS and CDR2 is YFSETQ in the germline V gene. This chain's CDR3 is CASNSRQETQYF. The CDR3 DNA sequence: TGCGCCAGCAACTCTCGGCAAGAGACCCAGTACTTC.